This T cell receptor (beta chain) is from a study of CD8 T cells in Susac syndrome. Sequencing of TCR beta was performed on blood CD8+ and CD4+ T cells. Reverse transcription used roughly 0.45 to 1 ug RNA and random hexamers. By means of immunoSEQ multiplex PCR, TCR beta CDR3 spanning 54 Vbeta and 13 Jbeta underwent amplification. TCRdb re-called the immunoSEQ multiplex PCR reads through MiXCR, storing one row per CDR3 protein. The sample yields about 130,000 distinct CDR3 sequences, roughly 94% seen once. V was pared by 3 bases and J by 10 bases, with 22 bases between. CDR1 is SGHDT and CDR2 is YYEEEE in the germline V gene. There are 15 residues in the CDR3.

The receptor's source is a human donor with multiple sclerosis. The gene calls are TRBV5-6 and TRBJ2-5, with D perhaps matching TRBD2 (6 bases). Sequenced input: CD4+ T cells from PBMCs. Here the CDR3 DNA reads TGTGCCAGCAGCTGGCGGGGCCGGAATCGGAGTGGCCAGTACTTC. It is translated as CASSWRGRNRSGQYF.